This entry concerns a single TCR beta chain. Its antigen is not identified. The sample belongs to a study of T cells after yellow fever vaccination. Overall study results and limits: Weaker overall, the secondary response nonetheless peaked faster (day 5 versus 15).

Template switching with 5'RACE generated the TCR cDNA and added a universal primer site and UMIs. TCRdb used MiXCR to reprocess the 5' RACE reads, holding one entry per CDR3 protein. The profile covers hundreds of thousands of distinct CDR3 sequences, with approximately 21% appearing a single time and 13% to 15% taken by the ten largest. The germline CDR1 and CDR2 sequences are SGHTS and YDEGEE. Trimming left V 4 bases short and J 3 bases short, with 14 bases between. CDR3 length: 14 amino acids. This sequence was found in a man in his thirties or forties who received the YFV17D yellow fever vaccine. V is TRBV5-8 and J is TRBJ2-7; weak D call: TRBD1 (5 bases). The starting material was PBMCs, obtained 15 days after the yellow fever booster vaccination. CDR3 nucleotides: TGTGCCAGCAGCGCCGACAGAAGATTCTACGAGCAGTACTTC. Encoded protein: CASSADRRFYEQYF. Looking up the rest from reference TRBV5-8 and TRBJ2-7 gives the full variable domain: EAGVTQSPTHLIKTRGQQATLRCSPISGHTSVYWYQQALGLGLQFLLWYDEGEERNRGNFPPRFSGRQFPNYSSELNVNALELEDSALYLCASSADRRFYEQYFGPGTRLTVT.